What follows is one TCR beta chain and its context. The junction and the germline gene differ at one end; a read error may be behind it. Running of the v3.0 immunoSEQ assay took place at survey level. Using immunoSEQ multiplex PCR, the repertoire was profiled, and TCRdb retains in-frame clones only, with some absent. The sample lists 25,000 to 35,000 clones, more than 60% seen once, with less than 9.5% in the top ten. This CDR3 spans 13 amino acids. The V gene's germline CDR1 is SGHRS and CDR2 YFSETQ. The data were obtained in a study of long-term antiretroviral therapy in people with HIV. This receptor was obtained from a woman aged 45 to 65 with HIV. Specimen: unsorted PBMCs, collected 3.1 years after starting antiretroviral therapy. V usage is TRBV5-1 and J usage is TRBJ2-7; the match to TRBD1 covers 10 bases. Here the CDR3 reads CASSLETGGFKNF. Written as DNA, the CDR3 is TGCGCCAGCAGCTTGGAGACAGGGGGCTTTAAGAACTTC.